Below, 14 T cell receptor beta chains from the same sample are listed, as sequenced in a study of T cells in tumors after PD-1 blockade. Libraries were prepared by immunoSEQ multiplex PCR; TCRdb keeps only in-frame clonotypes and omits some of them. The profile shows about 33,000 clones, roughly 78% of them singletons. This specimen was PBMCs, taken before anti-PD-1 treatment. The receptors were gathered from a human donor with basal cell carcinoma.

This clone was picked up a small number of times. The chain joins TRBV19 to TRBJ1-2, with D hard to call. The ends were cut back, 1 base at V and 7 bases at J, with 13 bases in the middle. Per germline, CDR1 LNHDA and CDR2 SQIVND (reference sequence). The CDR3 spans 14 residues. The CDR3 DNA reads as TGTGCCAGTAGTATAGGGGTGGGGATGAGTGGCTACACCTTC. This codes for CASSIGVGMSGYTF.

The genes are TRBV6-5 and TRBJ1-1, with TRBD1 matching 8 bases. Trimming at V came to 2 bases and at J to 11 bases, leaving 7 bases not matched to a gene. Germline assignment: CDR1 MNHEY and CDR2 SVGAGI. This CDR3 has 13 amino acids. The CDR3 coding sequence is TGTGCCAGCAGTTACGGACAGGGTGGTGTGGCTTTCTTT. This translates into CASSYGQGGVAFF.

The CDR3 nucleotides read TGTGCCAGCAGCCCTTGGACAGGGAGAAACACTGAAGCTTTCTTT. Protein sequence: CASSPWTGRNTEAFF. The V gene is TRBV7-2, the J gene TRBJ1-1; 8 bases align to TRBD1. The length of the CDR3 is 15 residues. The germline gives CDR1 SGHTA, CDR2 FQGNSA. Trimming at V came to 5 bases and at J to 2 bases, leaving 7 bases not matched to a gene.

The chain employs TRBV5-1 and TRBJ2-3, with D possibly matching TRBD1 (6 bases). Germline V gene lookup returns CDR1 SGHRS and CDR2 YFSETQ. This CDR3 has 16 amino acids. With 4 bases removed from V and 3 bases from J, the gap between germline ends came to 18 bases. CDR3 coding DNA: TGCGCCAGCAGCCCTAGACTCACAGGGCCGACAGATACGCAGTATTTT. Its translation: CASSPRLTGPTDTQYF.

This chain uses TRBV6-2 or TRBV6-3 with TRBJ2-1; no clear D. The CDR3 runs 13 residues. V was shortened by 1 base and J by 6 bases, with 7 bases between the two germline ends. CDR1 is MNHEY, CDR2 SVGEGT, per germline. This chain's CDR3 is CASSYLRGNEQFF. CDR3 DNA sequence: TGTGCCAGCAGTTACTTGAGAGGCAATGAGCAGTTCTTC.

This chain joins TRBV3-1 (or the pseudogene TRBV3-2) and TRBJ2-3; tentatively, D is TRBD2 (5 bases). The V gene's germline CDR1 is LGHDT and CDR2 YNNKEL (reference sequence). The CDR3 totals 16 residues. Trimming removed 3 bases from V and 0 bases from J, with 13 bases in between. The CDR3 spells CASSQRSSGSTDTQYF. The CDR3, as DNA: TGTGCCAGCAGCCAGCGTTCCAGCGGTAGCACAGATACGCAGTATTTT.

This chain's CDR3 is CASSPGTGARETQYF. The DNA for the CDR3 is TGTGCCAGCTCTCCCGGGACAGGGGCTCGGGAGACCCAGTACTTC. This chain joins TRBV18 and TRBJ2-5; 10 positions agree with TRBD1. The CDR3 is made up of 15 amino acids. Germline V gives CDR1 KGHSH, CDR2 LQKENI. Unmatched junction bases numbered 9, after V lost 6 bases and J lost 5 bases.

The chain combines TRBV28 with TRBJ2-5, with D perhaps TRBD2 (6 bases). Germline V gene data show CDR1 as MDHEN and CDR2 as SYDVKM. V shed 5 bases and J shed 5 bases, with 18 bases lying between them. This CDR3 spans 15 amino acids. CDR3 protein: CASSPPEGRVETQYF. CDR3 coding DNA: TGTGCCAGCAGTCCACCGGAGGGTAGGGTCGAGACCCAGTACTTC.

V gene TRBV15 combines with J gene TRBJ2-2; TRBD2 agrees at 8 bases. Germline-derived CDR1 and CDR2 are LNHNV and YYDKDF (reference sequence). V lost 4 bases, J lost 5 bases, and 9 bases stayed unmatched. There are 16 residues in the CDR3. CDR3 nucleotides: TGTGCCACCAGCACAATACGGGGGGGCCGAACCGGGGAGCTGTTTTTT. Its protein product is CATSTIRGGRTGELFF.

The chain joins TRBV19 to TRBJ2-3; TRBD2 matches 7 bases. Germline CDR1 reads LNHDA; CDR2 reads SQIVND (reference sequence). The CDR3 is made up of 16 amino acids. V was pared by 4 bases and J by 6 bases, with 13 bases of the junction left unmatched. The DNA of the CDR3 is TGTGCCAGTAGTACGCCACAGGCGGGAGCCCGCGATACGCAGTATTTT. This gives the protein CASSTPQAGARDTQYF.

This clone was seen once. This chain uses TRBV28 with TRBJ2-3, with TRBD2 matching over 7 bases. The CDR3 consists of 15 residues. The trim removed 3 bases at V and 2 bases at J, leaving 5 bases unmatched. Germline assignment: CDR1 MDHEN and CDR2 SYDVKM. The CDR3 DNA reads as TGTGCCAGCAGTTTTGAACTAGCGAACACAGATACGCAGTATTTT. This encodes CASSFELANTDTQYF.

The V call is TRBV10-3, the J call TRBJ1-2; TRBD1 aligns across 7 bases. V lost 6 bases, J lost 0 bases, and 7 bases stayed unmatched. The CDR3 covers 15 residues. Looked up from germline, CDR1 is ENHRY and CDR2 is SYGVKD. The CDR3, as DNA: TGTGCCATCAGGGGGGGGGACAGTCCTAACTATGGCTACACCTTC. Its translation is CAIRGGDSPNYGYTF.

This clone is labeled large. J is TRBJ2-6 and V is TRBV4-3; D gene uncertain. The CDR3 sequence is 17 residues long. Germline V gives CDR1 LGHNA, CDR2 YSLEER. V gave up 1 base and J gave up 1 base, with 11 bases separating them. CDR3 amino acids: CASSQGGRPSGANVLTF. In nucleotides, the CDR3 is TGCGCCAGCAGCCAAGGTGGAAGGCCGTCTGGGGCCAACGTCCTGACTTTC.

The chain's CDR3 is CSVEGRTGELFF. The CDR3 DNA follows: TGCAGCGTTGAGGGGCGGACCGGGGAGCTGTTTTTT. The J gene is TRBJ2-2, the V gene TRBV29-1; possible D gene TRBD1, 5 bases. This CDR3 comprises 12 residues. V was cut by 3 bases and J by 5 bases, with 7 bases left in between. Per germline, CDR1 SQVTM and CDR2 ANQGSEA.